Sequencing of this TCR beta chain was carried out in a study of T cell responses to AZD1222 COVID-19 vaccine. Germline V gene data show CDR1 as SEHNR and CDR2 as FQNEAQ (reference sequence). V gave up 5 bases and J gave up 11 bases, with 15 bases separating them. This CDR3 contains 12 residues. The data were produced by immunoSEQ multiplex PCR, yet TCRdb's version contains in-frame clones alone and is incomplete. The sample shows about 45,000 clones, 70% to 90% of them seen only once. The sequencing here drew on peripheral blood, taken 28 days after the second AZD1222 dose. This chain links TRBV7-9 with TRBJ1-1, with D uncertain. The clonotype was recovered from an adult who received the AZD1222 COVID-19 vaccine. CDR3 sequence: CASSVSGGLAFF. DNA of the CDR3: TGTGCCAGCAGCGTTTCAGGCGGATTGGCTTTCTTT.